This T cell receptor beta chain was captured in a study of CD8 T cells in ankylosing spondylitis. Study-wide findings and caveats: Blood from ankylosing spondylitis patients appeared to carry a characteristic roughly eight-variant TCR beta motif. In the blood and synovial fluid of reactive arthritis, some motif variants had been previously reported. Within peripheral blood, clones linked to disease were CD8+ and relatively rare. Reportedly, disease-linked clones are significantly enriched in ankylosing spondylitis patients' matched synovial fluid.

The sample holds a few counts of this clonotype. Its antigen is not identified. Trimming stripped 3 bases from V and 4 bases from J, with 9 bases between. In germline, CDR1 is MNHEY, CDR2 SMNVEV (reference sequence). This CDR3 spans 14 amino acids. With molecular barcodes, quantitative 5'-RACE was used to make the TCR beta libraries. Via MiXCR, TCRdb re-called the 5' RACE reads, giving one row per CDR3 protein. The profile shows about 400,000 distinct CDR3 sequences, 20% to 25% of them singletons. The sample was blood, either unsorted or a sorted T cell fraction (not recorded which). This chain links TRBV27 with TRBJ2-2; possibly TRBD1 for D (5 bases). The sequence was obtained from a male donor with ankylosing spondylitis. CDR3 sequence reads: CASSFRASTGELFF. The CDR3 DNA is TGTGCCAGCAGTTTCAGGGCGAGCACCGGGGAGCTGTTTTTT.